A selection of T cell receptor beta chains follows, all from one sample in a study of T cells in Graves' hyperthyroidism and ophthalmopathy. TCRdb re-called the multiplex PCR reads with MiXCR, one entry per CDR3 protein. The sample carries under 350,000 distinct CDR3 sequences, around a sixth recorded once. Sequenced input: blood. These receptors were collected from a woman between 45 and 65 years old with Graves' hyperthyroidism. Each CDR3 is given with its conserved first and last residue. Fields, in order: J gene, D gene, V gene, clone size, CDR3 length, CDR3 DNA, CDR3 protein. The D gene is left open where the match is weak. Size is stated for part of the rows, as once, few or many counts, or as a class when the clone is expanded.

TRBJ1-1 | NA | TRBV5-1 | NA | 14 | TGCGCCAGCAGCCCGGAACAGGGCCGGGCTGAAGCTTTCTTT | CASSPEQGRAEAFF
TRBJ2-7 | NA | TRBV15 | many | 14 | TGTGCCACCAGCCCCGGGACGGGCCCTTACGAGCAGTACTTC | CATSPGTGPYEQYF
TRBJ1-2 | NA | TRBV12-3/TRBV12-4 | many | 13 | TGTGCCAGCAGTGAAGACAGCAGCTATGGCTACACCTTC | CASSEDSSYGYTF
TRBJ2-5 | NA | TRBV6-1 | NA | 12 | TGTGCCAGCAGTGAACTACAAGAGACCCAGTACTTC | CASSELQETQYF
TRBJ2-5 | NA | TRBV2 | few | 13 | TGTGCCCACAAAAAAGCGGACCAAGAGACCCAGTACTTC | CAHKKADQETQYF
TRBJ1-1 | TRBD1 | TRBV7-9 | few | 15 | TGTGCCAGCAGCTTAACTAGACAGGGCGACACTGAAGCTTTCTTT | CASSLTRQGDTEAFF
TRBJ2-2 | NA | TRBV7-8 | many | 14 | TGTGCCAGCGGCAGTCTGCGTTACACCGGGGAGCTGTTTTTT | CASGSLRYTGELFF
TRBJ1-1 | NA | TRBV13 | many | 13 | TGTGCCAGCAGCCTTTCTGCTGACACTGAAGCTTTCTTT | CASSLSADTEAFF
TRBJ1-2 | NA | TRBV6-2/TRBV6-3 | NA | 14 | TGTGCCAGCAGTCAGGACGCCTTTAACTATGGCTACACCTTC | CASSQDAFNYGYTF
TRBJ1-2 | TRBD1 | TRBV19 | NA | 15 | TGTGCCAGTAGTATTGCCGGACAGGGACCCTATGGCTACACCTTC | CASSIAGQGPYGYTF
TRBJ2-1 | NA | TRBV10-3 | NA | 14 | TGTGCCATCAGTGAGTCTGCCCCCCCCAGGGAGCAGTTCTTC | CAISESAPPREQFF
TRBJ2-7 | NA | TRBV13 | NA | 14 | TGTGCCAGCAGCGAGGAGGGAGAGGTCTACGAGCAGTACTTC | CASSEEGEVYEQYF
TRBJ1-1 | TRBD1 | TRBV30 | few | 16 | TGTGCACTGGATATGGGGCCAGGGGGCGCCGACACTGAAGCTTTCTTT | CALDMGPGGADTEAFF
TRBJ1-2 | NA | TRBV19 | NA | 16 | TGTGCCAGTAGTAAGGGGGGAACCAACGGTAACTATGGCTACACCTTC | CASSKGGTNGNYGYTF
TRBJ1-2 | NA | TRBV20-1 | few | 12 | TGCAGTGCGAGGGAGTTTACCTATGGCTACACCTTC | CSAREFTYGYTF
TRBJ1-1 | NA | TRBV30 | NA | 16 | TGTGCCTGGGATATACAGGTACCGAGGATGAACACTGAAGCTTTCTTT | CAWDIQVPRMNTEAFF
TRBJ2-5 | TRBD2 | TRBV9 | many | 16 | TGTGCCAGCAGCCCCCAAGGCGGGGGAGCACAAGAGACCCAGTACTTC | CASSPQGGGAQETQYF
TRBJ2-1 | TRBD2 | TRBV28 | many | 17 | TGTGCCAGCAGTTTACCTGGGAGCGGGAGGGCCGATCATGAGCAGTTCTTC | CASSLPGSGRADHEQFF
TRBJ2-7 | NA | TRBV20-1 | many | 13 | TGCAGTGCTAGATCCGGGACCACCTACGAGCAGTACTTC | CSARSGTTYEQYF
TRBJ2-1 | NA | TRBV20-1 | many | 14 | TGCAGTGCTAGACCCGGCCTCTCCTACAATGAGCAGTTCTTC | CSARPGLSYNEQFF
TRBJ2-7 | TRBD2 | TRBV7-9 | NA | 13 | TGTGCCAGCAGACTAGCGGGAGCCATCGAGCAGTACTTC | CASRLAGAIEQYF
TRBJ2-1 | TRBD1 | TRBV10-3 | many | 13 | TGTGCCATCAGTGAGCCAGGGGGCGATGAGCAGTTCTTC | CAISEPGGDEQFF
TRBJ2-3 | NA | TRBV15 | NA | 14 | TGTGCCACCAGCGACCTGGGAAGCACAGATACGCAGTATTTT | CATSDLGSTDTQYF
TRBJ2-3 | NA | TRBV19 | NA | 16 | TGTGCCAGTAACCTCTTTGGGGACAAAAGCACAGATACGCAGTATTTT | CASNLFGDKSTDTQYF
TRBJ2-1 | TRBD2 | TRBV2 | many | 18 | TGTGCCAGCAGTGCTAACCCGGGACTAGCGGGGGCCTACAATGAGCAGTTCTTC | CASSANPGLAGAYNEQFF
TRBJ1-6 | NA | TRBV9 | few | 16 | TGTGCCAGCAGCGTAGGTTTCGAGAGATATAATTCACCCCTCCACTTT | CASSVGFERYNSPLHF